This is a list of T cell receptor beta chains from one sample in a study of control samples from healthy donors and cancer patients. Data came from immunoSEQ multiplex PCR; TCRdb stores just in-frame clones and leaves some out. Of around 160,000 clones in the sample, over 85% were seen once. The sequenced sample consisted of blood. Every receptor here comes from a man between 18 and 29 years old in good health. Both conserved end residues are part of each CDR3. A D gene is named only where the DNA matches it firmly. A clone size is listed for some rows: how often the clone was seen (once, few, many), or a class if it is expanded.

J gene | D gene | clone size | V gene | CDR3 DNA | CDR3 protein
TRBJ1-5 | - | few | TRBV10-3 | TGTGCCATCAGTGAGTCGCTTGGGGGCCAGCCCCAGCATTTT | CAISESLGGQPQHF
TRBJ2-1 | TRBD2 | - | TRBV2 | TGTGCCAGCACCCAAGCGGGGGGCGGCAGCCCCAATGAGCAGTTCTTC | CASTQAGGGSPNEQFF
TRBJ1-2 | - | - | TRBV27 | TGTGCCAGCAGTTTTCGGGGACGGCCCTATGGCTACACCTTC | CASSFRGRPYGYTF
TRBJ2-3 | TRBD2 | - | TRBV7-2 | TGTGCCAGCAGCTTAGGGCGGGGGTCGAGTACGCAGTATTTT | CASSLGRGSSTQYF
TRBJ2-2 | - | - | TRBV12-5 | TGTGCTAGTGGTTTGGGGCAAGGGAACACCGGGGAGCTGTTTTTT | CASGLGQGNTGELFF
TRBJ2-5 | - | - | TRBV7-2 | TGTGCCAGCAGCTACGGACCGAACTACCCAGAGACCCAGTACTTC | CASSYGPNYPETQYF
TRBJ2-7 | TRBD1 | - | TRBV19 | TGTGCCAGTAGTATAGACCTGGGACAGGGTAGAAACGAGCAGTACTTC | CASSIDLGQGRNEQYF
TRBJ1-1 | TRBD1 | - | TRBV2 | TGTGCCAGCAGTGGTAAGGACAGGGGCGGCACTGAAGCTTTCTTT | CASSGKDRGGTEAFF
TRBJ1-1 | - | - | TRBV30 | TGTGCCTGGAGTGTATTTGGGACACTGAACACTGAAGCTTTCTTT | CAWSVFGTLNTEAFF
TRBJ2-6 | - | - | TRBV27 | TGTGCCAGCAGTTTATGGGCAGGAGGTCTGGCTGGGGCCAACGTCCTGACTTTC | CASSLWAGGLAGANVLTF
TRBJ1-1 | - | - | TRBV27 | TGTGCCAGCAGACCGAACACTGAAGCTTTCTTT | CASRPNTEAFF
TRBJ1-4 | TRBD1 | - | TRBV7-2 | TGTGCCAGCAGCTTATACCCCGGGACAGGGGGCGAAAAACTGTTTTTT | CASSLYPGTGGEKLFF
TRBJ1-2 | - | - | TRBV4-2 | TGTGCCAGCTCTGGTTTTGGCTACACCTTC | CASSGFGYTF
TRBJ1-4 | - | few | TRBV5-8 | TGTGCCAGCAGCCCGGGACAAGGAGATAATGAAAAACTGTTTTTT | CASSPGQGDNEKLFF
TRBJ1-1 | TRBD1 | - | TRBV6-5 | TGTGCCAGCAGGTTTCCGGGACAGGGGAACACTGAAGCTTTCTTT | CASRFPGQGNTEAFF
TRBJ2-5 | - | - | TRBV24-1 | TGTGCCACCGGCACGTTGGGGGTTGAAGGAGAGACCCAGTACTTC | CATGTLGVEGETQYF
TRBJ1-2 | - | - | TRBV25-1 | TGTGCCAGCAGTGGGAGTAGGATCACTAACTATGGCTACACCTTC | CASSGSRITNYGYTF
TRBJ2-1 | - | - | TRBV9 | TGTGCCAGCAGCCCCTCTAGGAATGAGCAGTTCTTC | CASSPSRNEQFF
TRBJ2-3 | - | - | TRBV28 | TGTGCCAGCACTAAACGTGAGGGTCATCCTTTAGATACGCAGTATTTT | CASTKREGHPLDTQYF
TRBJ1-1 | - | - | TRBV5-1 | TGCGCCAGCAGCTTAACCTCAGTACAAAACACTGAAGCTTTCTTT | CASSLTSVQNTEAFF
TRBJ2-3 | - | - | TRBV6-4 | TGTGCCAGCAGTACCGACGTGGGGCATACGCAGTATTTT | CASSTDVGHTQYF
TRBJ2-7 | - | once | TRBV2 | TGTGCCAGCAGTGGGAGCAGGGGTTCCAACGAGCAGTACTTC | CASSGSRGSNEQYF
TRBJ1-1 | - | - | TRBV19 | TGTGCCAGTAGTATATCCGGGGTCTTCCCTGAAGCTTTCTTT | CASSISGVFPEAFF
TRBJ2-5 | - | - | TRBV5-4 | TGTGCCAGCAGCCCCCTCTGGCAGCTAGAAGAGACCCAGTACTTC | CASSPLWQLEETQYF
TRBJ2-1 | TRBD1 | - | TRBV2 | TGTGCCAGCTATGGACCCAAAGTACCGACAGGGGGCTTTCTCAATGAGCAGTTCTTC | CASYGPKVPTGGFLNEQFF
TRBJ1-1 | - | - | TRBV15 | TGTGCCATCGGGGGCGCCCTGAACACTGAAGCTTTCTTT | CAIGGALNTEAFF
TRBJ2-1 | - | - | TRBV5-1 | TGCGCCAGCAGCTTGGGGATTCCCAATGAGCAGTTCTTC | CASSLGIPNEQFF
TRBJ2-4 | - | - | TRBV9 | TGTGCCAGCAGCGTAGGGACAGCCAAAAACATTCAGTACTTC | CASSVGTAKNIQYF
TRBJ1-5 | - | - | TRBV6-2/TRBV6-3 | TGTGCCAGCAGTTACTCAAGGGGGAATCAGCCCCAGCATTTT | CASSYSRGNQPQHF
TRBJ1-5 | - | - | TRBV14 | TGTGCCAGCAGCCATCAGCCCCAGCATTTT | CASSHQPQHF
TRBJ2-1 | - | - | TRBV7-2 | TGTGCCAGCAGCTACGGCCCCCTGGGCAATGAGCAGTTCTTC | CASSYGPLGNEQFF
TRBJ2-7 | - | - | TRBV5-1 | TGCGCCAGCAGCTTCGCCTACGAGCAGTACTTC | CASSFAYEQYF
TRBJ2-7 | TRBD1 | - | TRBV19 | TGTGCCAGTAGTATTCAGGGGGCCTACGAGCAGTACTTC | CASSIQGAYEQYF
TRBJ2-7 | - | once | TRBV28 | TGTGCCAGCAGTTTAGTGGGAACCACCTACGAGCAGTACTTC | CASSLVGTTYEQYF
TRBJ1-5 | - | - | TRBV4-1 | TGCGCCAGCAGCCAAGGTCGCGGTGTCGGAAAACCCCAGCATTTT | CASSQGRGVGKPQHF
TRBJ1-1 | - | - | TRBV28 | TGTGCCAGCAGTTTTCCGGAAAGACGAGTGAACACTGAAGCTTTCTTT | CASSFPERRVNTEAFF
TRBJ2-7 | TRBD2 | - | TRBV10-3 | TGTGCCATCTCTAGCGGGTCCTCCTACGAGCAGTACTTC | CAISSGSSYEQYF
TRBJ1-2 | - | - | TRBV21-1 | TGTGCCAGCAGCAAGAGGGACAGGGCAGGGAGCGTCGGCTACACCTTC | CASSKRDRAGSVGYTF
TRBJ2-3 | - | - | TRBV9 | TGTGCCAGCAGCGGACTGACTAGCACAGATACGCAGTATTTT | CASSGLTSTDTQYF
TRBJ2-6 | - | - | TRBV27 | TGTGCCAGCAGTTTGGGAGGCGCTGGGGCCAACGTCCTGACTTTC | CASSLGGAGANVLTF
TRBJ1-1 | - | few | TRBV3-1/TRBV3-2 | TGTGCCAGCAACGCCGAGGGACTGCAGAACACTGAAGCTTTCTTT | CASNAEGLQNTEAFF
TRBJ2-1 | TRBD2 | - | TRBV5-8 | TGTGCCAGCGAGAGACTAGCGGTATACAATGAGCAGTTCTTC | CASERLAVYNEQFF
TRBJ1-1 | TRBD1 | few | TRBV27 | TGTGCCAGCAGTGCCACAGGGGAGGGTGAAGCTTTCTTT | CASSATGEGEAFF
TRBJ2-2 | - | once | TRBV27 | TGTGCCAGCTCAGTCTACGACGGGAGGGAGCTGTTTTTT | CASSVYDGRELFF
TRBJ1-1 | - | - | TRBV5-1 | TGCGCCAGCAGCTTGCTGACGGGGGGCGTCACTGAAGCTTTCTTT | CASSLLTGGVTEAFF
TRBJ2-7 | TRBD2 | - | TRBV6-5 | TGTGCCAGCAGTTACTCGCCCCGGGGGGACTCCTACGAGCAGTACTTC | CASSYSPRGDSYEQYF
TRBJ2-2 | TRBD1 | - | TRBV7-8 | TGTGCCAGCAGCAGCCGGGACAGGCTCGGGGAGCTGTTTTTT | CASSSRDRLGELFF
TRBJ2-2 | TRBD2 | - | TRBV6-2/TRBV6-3 | TGTGCCAGCAGTTACTCGCCGGGACTAGCGGGAGCAAACACCGGGGAGCTGTTTTTT | CASSYSPGLAGANTGELFF
TRBJ1-5 | - | - | TRBV10-1 | TGCGCCAGCAGTGAGGGGGGCGGCCAGCCCCAGCATTTT | CASSEGGGQPQHF
TRBJ2-7 | - | - | TRBV5-4 | TGTGCCAGCAGCTTGAAGGGAGAGCAGTACTTC | CASSLKGEQYF
TRBJ2-7 | - | - | TRBV5-4 | TGTGCCAGCAGACTGGACACGAGCGAGCAGTACTTC | CASRLDTSEQYF
TRBJ1-5 | - | - | TRBV11-2 | TGTGCCAGCAGCTTGGGACACCTACTTCAGCCCCAGCATTTT | CASSLGHLLQPQHF
TRBJ2-7 | - | - | TRBV6-1 | TGTGCCAGCAGTTATGGGCGGGGGCTGGACGAGCAGTACTTC | CASSYGRGLDEQYF
TRBJ1-2 | - | - | TRBV30 | TGTGCCTGGAGTGTACCTGGGGGGCAATGGTATGGCTACACCTTC | CAWSVPGGQWYGYTF
TRBJ2-1 | TRBD2 | once | TRBV18 | TGTGCCAGCTCACCAGCGGGGACTAGCCGACCTAGCTCCTACAATGAGCAGTTCTTC | CASSPAGTSRPSSYNEQFF
TRBJ2-1 | TRBD2 | - | TRBV7-9 | TGTGCCAGCAGCTTAGCGAGTATTGCTAGCGGGGAGGACAATGAGCAGTTCTTC | CASSLASIASGEDNEQFF
TRBJ2-1 | - | - | TRBV12-3/TRBV12-4 | TGTGCCAGCAGTTTTTTAGGGAGGGAGCAGTTCTTC | CASSFLGREQFF
TRBJ1-5 | - | - | TRBV3-1/TRBV3-2 | TGTGCCAGCAGCCAGAACAGGGATCAGCCCCAGCATTTT | CASSQNRDQPQHF
TRBJ1-1 | - | - | TRBV11-2 | TGTGCCAGCAGCTTAAGACTTGAACAGGGCCGGATGAACACTGAAGCTTTCTTT | CASSLRLEQGRMNTEAFF
TRBJ1-1 | - | - | TRBV13 | TGTGCCAGCAGCCACTCACCTACTAGGGGGAGCACTGAAGCTTTCTTT | CASSHSPTRGSTEAFF